These T cell receptor beta chains were read from a single sample in a study of T cells in Graves' hyperthyroidism and ophthalmopathy. TCRdb ran MiXCR on the multiplex PCR reads and lists one entry per CDR3 protein. The sample consists of around 260,000 distinct CDR3 sequences, under 30% of them appearing once. Source material: blood. These receptors were obtained from a man aged 35 to 55 with Graves' hyperthyroidism that later progressed to Graves' ophthalmopathy. Each CDR3 is given with its conserved first and last residue. A D gene is named only where the DNA matches it firmly. Some rows mark clone size as missing; the rest say once, few, many or name a class of expanded clone.

J gene | clone size | D gene | V gene | CDR3 protein | CDR3 DNA
TRBJ1-2 | many | NA | TRBV27 | CASSLKAGVPNYGYTF | TGTGCCAGCAGTTTAAAGGCAGGGGTGCCTAACTATGGCTACACCTTC
TRBJ2-5 | NA | NA | TRBV6-5 | CASSYGKGTQYF | TGTGCCAGCAGTTACGGGAAGGGGACCCAGTACTTC
TRBJ2-4 | NA | NA | TRBV27 | CASTLGFLWAKNIQYF | TGTGCCAGCACCCTCGGCTTCCTTTGGGCCAAAAACATTCAGTACTTC
TRBJ2-5 | many | NA | TRBV5-1 | CASSGNQETQYF | TGCGCCAGCAGCGGGAACCAAGAGACCCAGTACTTC
TRBJ2-7 | many | NA | TRBV19 | CASSPAADSYEQYF | TGTGCCAGTAGCCCGGCGGCAGATTCCTACGAGCAGTACTTC
TRBJ2-5 | many | TRBD2 | TRBV28 | CASSLVGREKTQYF | TGTGCCAGCAGTTTGGTCGGGAGGGAAAAGACCCAGTACTTC
TRBJ1-2 | many | NA | TRBV2 | CASSESDRPGYTF | TGTGCCAGCAGTGAATCAGACCGTCCCGGCTACACCTTC
TRBJ1-2 | few | TRBD1 | TRBV6-5 | CASSSRQGNYGYTF | TGTGCCAGCAGTTCCAGACAGGGCAACTATGGCTACACCTTC
TRBJ2-2 | many | TRBD2 | TRBV12-3/TRBV12-4 | CASSTGLAGRTGELFF | TGTGCCAGCAGCACAGGACTAGCGGGAAGGACCGGGGAGCTGTTTTTT
TRBJ2-7 | many | TRBD2 | TRBV20-1 | CSASLAGDRGAWYEQYF | TGCAGTGCTAGTCTGGCGGGAGACCGCGGGGCTTGGTACGAGCAGTACTTC
TRBJ1-1 | many | NA | TRBV24-1 | CATSNLREAFF | TGTGCCACCAGTAATCTTCGTGAAGCTTTCTTT
TRBJ1-3 | few | NA | TRBV7-8 | CASSLMTNSGNTIYF | TGTGCCAGCAGCCTCATGACTAACTCTGGAAACACCATATATTTT
TRBJ1-6 | few | NA | TRBV4-2 | CASSRQDTCSYNSPLHF | TGTGCCAGCAGCCGGCAGGACACGTGCTCCTATAATTCACCCCTCCACTTT
TRBJ2-5 | NA | NA | TRBV6-2/TRBV6-3 | CASSYPGTGTAQYF | TGTGCCAGCAGTTATCCCGGGACTGGGACGGCCCAGTACTTC
TRBJ2-5 | many | NA | TRBV9 | CASSLGVGTQYF | TGTGCCAGCAGTTTGGGCGTCGGGACCCAGTACTTC
TRBJ1-2 | NA | NA | TRBV28 | CASSLSGAQYTF | TGTGCCAGCAGTTTATCAGGGGCCCAATACACCTTC
TRBJ1-5 | NA | TRBD1 | TRBV6-2/TRBV6-3 | CASSPRQGGIFSNQPQHF | TGTGCCAGCAGTCCCCGACAGGGGGGAATCTTTAGCAATCAGCCCCAGCATTTT
TRBJ1-1 | many | NA | TRBV6-1 | CASSEGFVDTEAFF | TGTGCCAGCAGCGAGGGTTTTGTTGACACTGAAGCTTTCTTT
TRBJ1-1 | many | NA | TRBV6-4 | CASSDSRTGSTEAFF | TGTGCCAGCAGTGACTCCCGGACGGGTTCCACTGAAGCTTTCTTT
TRBJ1-1 | NA | NA | TRBV6-5 | CASSYRVRRTQNTEAFF | TGTGCCAGCAGTTACAGGGTTCGGCGGACTCAGAACACTGAAGCTTTCTTT
TRBJ2-7 | NA | NA | TRBV6-5 | CASSYSVDSTTMIPYF | TGTGCCAGCAGTTACTCAGTTGATAGCACTACCATGATACCGTACTTC
TRBJ2-2 | many | TRBD2 | TRBV24-1 | CATSDPAGGPTGELFF | TGTGCCACCAGTGATCCGGCGGGAGGGCCGACCGGGGAGCTGTTTTTT
TRBJ1-1 | NA | TRBD1 | TRBV28 | CASSDGQGAWDTEAFF | TGTGCCAGCAGTGACGGACAGGGGGCGTGGGATACTGAAGCTTTCTTT
TRBJ1-6 | many | NA | TRBV6-5 | CASSTETGILNSPLHF | TGTGCCAGCAGTACGGAAACAGGGATACTCAATTCACCCCTCCACTTT
TRBJ2-7 | NA | NA | TRBV9 | CASSRTERSYEQYF | TGTGCCAGCAGTCGAACAGAGCGGTCCTACGAGCAGTACTTC
TRBJ2-1 | many | NA | TRBV12-3/TRBV12-4 | CASSLVTGEGYEQFF | TGTGCCAGCAGTTTAGTTACGGGAGAGGGATATGAGCAGTTCTTC
TRBJ1-1 | NA | NA | TRBV27 | CASSSQKNTEAFF | TGTGCCAGCAGCTCACAGAAGAACACTGAAGCTTTCTTT
TRBJ1-5 | many | NA | TRBV2 | CASSYDNPNQPQHF | TGTGCCAGCAGTTACGACAACCCGAATCAGCCCCAGCATTTT
TRBJ1-1 | many | TRBD1 | TRBV14 | CASSQTTGDVSTEAFF | TGTGCCAGCAGCCAGACGACAGGGGACGTGAGCACTGAAGCTTTCTTT
TRBJ1-2 | many | TRBD1 | TRBV18 | CASSPLRRDRALEGYTF | TGTGCCAGCTCACCATTGAGGCGGGACAGGGCTTTGGAGGGCTACACCTTC
TRBJ2-7 | many | TRBD2 | TRBV7-1 | CASSSYHELAVPSGSSYEQYF | TGTGCCAGCAGCTCGTATCACGAACTAGCGGTCCCTTCCGGGAGTTCCTACGAGCAGTACTTC
TRBJ2-5 | NA | TRBD2 | TRBV7-2 | CASSPVATSGTSQYF | TGTGCCAGCAGTCCTGTTGCGACTAGCGGTACCTCCCAGTACTTC
TRBJ1-5 | few | NA | TRBV6-5 | CASSYSGGKGQPQHF | TGTGCCAGCAGTTACTCGGGAGGAAAAGGTCAGCCCCAGCATTTT
TRBJ1-2 | NA | TRBD1 | TRBV7-9 | CASSSFDRGDYGYTF | TGTGCCAGCAGCTCATTCGACAGGGGTGACTATGGCTACACCTTC
TRBJ2-5 | NA | NA | TRBV29-1 | CSVRGQYQETQYF | TGCAGCGTACGAGGACAGTACCAAGAGACCCAGTACTTC
TRBJ1-1 | many | NA | TRBV27 | CASRLFRSTEAFF | TGTGCCAGCAGACTTTTTAGAAGCACTGAAGCTTTCTTT
TRBJ1-5 | many | TRBD1 | TRBV12-3/TRBV12-4 | CASSPRQGLSPQHF | TGTGCCAGCAGTCCCCGACAGGGACTCTCGCCCCAGCATTTT
TRBJ1-5 | many | NA | TRBV4-1 | CASSQGRGARNQPQHF | TGCGCCAGCAGCCAAGGTCGTGGGGCCCGCAATCAGCCCCAGCATTTT
TRBJ1-2 | NA | NA | TRBV28 | CASSFSVNYGYTF | TGTGCCAGCAGTTTCTCTGTTAACTATGGCTACACCTTC
TRBJ1-2 | many | NA | TRBV24-1 | CATSDSVNYGYTF | TGTGCCACCAGTGATTCGGTTAACTATGGCTACACCTTC
TRBJ2-7 | many | NA | TRBV24-1 | CATRARTPGPRTPYEQYF | TGTGCCACCAGAGCCCGGACACCGGGTCCGCGGACGCCCTACGAGCAGTACTTC
TRBJ1-1 | NA | NA | TRBV29-1 | CSVDLLRTTEAFF | TGCAGCGTTGACCTCTTACGAACAACTGAAGCTTTCTTT
TRBJ1-2 | NA | TRBD1 | TRBV27 | CASTRDSGRYTF | TGTGCCAGCACCCGGGACAGCGGTCGCTACACCTTC
TRBJ1-2 | many | NA | TRBV6-1 | CASSASSGGRGYTF | TGTGCCAGCAGTGCTTCAAGCGGAGGGCGCGGCTACACCTTC
TRBJ2-7 | NA | NA | TRBV6-2/TRBV6-3 | CASTAPGGYSYEQYF | TGTGCCAGCACCGCCCCCGGGGGCTACTCCTACGAGCAGTACTTC
TRBJ1-5 | few | NA | TRBV27 | CASGGYGQPQHF | TGTGCCAGTGGGGGGTATGGTCAGCCCCAGCATTTT
TRBJ2-7 | once | TRBD2 | TRBV7-2 | CASSLGAAGDEQYF | TGTGCCAGCAGCTTAGGGGCTGCGGGGGACGAGCAGTACTTC
TRBJ2-2 | many | TRBD2 | TRBV2 | CASRGLGNTGELFF | TGTGCCAGCAGGGGACTAGGGAACACCGGGGAGCTGTTTTTT
TRBJ2-6 | many | TRBD1 | TRBV11-1 | CASSLAPRTGVSSGANVLTF | TGTGCCAGCAGCTTAGCCCCCCGGACAGGGGTCAGCTCTGGGGCCAACGTCCTGACTTTC
TRBJ1-1 | NA | TRBD1 | TRBV20-1 | CSAVTPGQGNTEAFF | TGCAGTGCTGTTACTCCGGGACAGGGGAACACTGAAGCTTTCTTT
TRBJ2-7 | many | NA | TRBV29-1 | CSVRWSSYEQYF | TGCAGCGTAAGGTGGAGTTCCTACGAGCAGTACTTC
TRBJ2-4 | many | NA | TRBV5-1 | CASSGAEGNIQYF | TGCGCCAGCAGCGGAGCAGAGGGAAACATTCAGTACTTC
TRBJ2-7 | many | TRBD2 | TRBV27 | CASASGRYEQYF | TGTGCCAGCGCTAGCGGGAGATACGAGCAGTACTTC
TRBJ1-5 | NA | NA | TRBV28 | CASSFGGTGQPQHF | TGTGCCAGCAGTTTTGGGGGTACGGGTCAGCCCCAGCATTTT
TRBJ1-6 | once | TRBD1 | TRBV18 | CASSATGGLNNSPLHF | TGTGCCAGCTCAGCCACAGGGGGCCTTAATAATTCACCCCTCCACTTT
TRBJ1-5 | NA | TRBD1 | TRBV6-1 | CASSVGRQGHQPQHF | TGTGCCAGCAGTGTGGGGAGACAGGGGCATCAGCCCCAGCATTTT
TRBJ2-7 | many | TRBD2 | TRBV11-1 | CASSFSPTSGTYEQYF | TGTGCCAGCAGTTTCTCCCCGACTAGCGGAACCTACGAGCAGTACTTC
TRBJ2-5 | many | TRBD2 | TRBV2 | CASMTSGRARGETQYF | TGTGCCAGCATGACTAGCGGGAGGGCCCGGGGAGAGACCCAGTACTTC